Each of the 21 T cell receptor beta chains below was sequenced from the same sample in a study of CXCR3-negative and CXCR3-positive naive CD8 T cells. The authors made the TRB cDNA libraries by 5' RACE using UMI labels. Following a re-call of the 5' RACE reads, TCRdb has one entry per CDR3 protein and lacks DNA. This listing includes 150,000 or so distinct CDR3 sequences. Input material: naive CXCR3- CD8+ T cells from blood. The sample's subset: CD45RO-CCR7+CD27+CD95- naive CD8+ T cells lacking CXCR3 (TNR3-). The receptors here all came from a human donor in good health. Some clones in this sample may be carry-over from other donors' samples.

The rearrangement joins TRBV6-2 or TRBV6-3 to TRBJ2-7; the D gene TCRdb calls, TRBD2, cannot be checked with no DNA. The CDR3 is 16 amino acids. The germline gives CDR1 MNHEY, CDR2 SVGEGT. The CDR3 reads CASSSKRLAAVYEQYF.

V and J are TRBV15 and TRBJ2-1; without DNA, the TCRdb call of TRBD2 cannot be checked. CDR3 size: 15 residues. Germline assignment: CDR1 LNHNV and CDR2 YYDKDF (reference sequence). CDR3 residues: CATSGWDSTYNEQFF.

The chain carries TRBV5-1 and TRBJ1-1; TCRdb designates TRBD1, a call that cannot be tested without DNA. The length of the CDR3 is 16 residues. Germline-derived CDR1 and CDR2 are SGHRS and YFSETQ. This CDR3 is CASSPSSTGMNTEAFF.

This chain connects TRBV19 to TRBJ2-2. Germline V gives CDR1 LNHDA, CDR2 SQIVND (reference sequence). This CDR3 spans 11 amino acids. The CDR3 is CASSMTGELFF.

J is TRBJ1-2 and V is TRBV29-1; no DNA is available, so the TRBD1 call from TCRdb remains unchecked. Germline loops: CDR1 SQVTM, CDR2 ANQGSEA. CDR3 length: 16 amino acids. The CDR3 sequence is CSVDRDRVILLGGYTF.

This chain uses TRBV28 with TRBJ2-3. The CDR3 is 14 residues long. The V gene's germline CDR1 is MDHEN and CDR2 SYDVKM. This chain's CDR3 is CASSLAAVTDTQYF. Together with reference TRBV28 and TRBJ2-3, the CDR3 gives the full variable domain: DVKVTQSSRYLVKRTGEKVFLECVQDMDHENMFWYRQDPGLGLRLIYFSYDVKMKEKGDIPEGYSVSREKKERFSLILESASTNQTSMYLCASSLAAVTDTQYFGPGTRLTVL.

The rearrangement links TRBV13 to TRBJ2-3; the D call from TCRdb, TRBD2, cannot be confirmed without DNA. There are 17 residues in the CDR3. Germline V lookup: CDR1 PRHDT, CDR2 FYEKMQ (reference sequence). This CDR3 is CASSPGGLAGAPDTQYF. Full variable domain (remainder filled in from reference TRBV13 and TRBJ2-3): AAGVIQSPRHLIKEKRETATLKCYPIPRHDTVYWYQQGPGQDPQFLISFYEKMQSDKGSIPDRFSAQQFSDYHSELNMSSLELGDSALYFCASSPGGLAGAPDTQYFGPGTRLTVL.

The V call is TRBV28, the J call TRBJ2-5; no DNA is available, so the TRBD2 call from TCRdb remains unchecked. CDR3 size: 14 residues. Germline V lookup: CDR1 MDHEN, CDR2 SYDVKM. CDR3 protein: CASSFFGRGETQYF.

This sequence joins TRBV7-9 and TRBJ1-1. Germline CDR1 SEHNR, CDR2 FQNEAQ (reference sequence). The CDR3 is 14 residues long. CDR3 region: CASSLGTGWTEAFF.

V usage is TRBV2 and J usage is TRBJ2-2; TCRdb calls TRBD2, which cannot be checked without DNA. The germline V gene has CDR1 SNHLY and CDR2 FYNNEI. CDR3 length: 17 residues. CDR3 sequence: CASSELGAGVGTGELFF.

CDR3 residues: CASSPREEEAFF. The chain links TRBV18 to TRBJ1-1. Germline V gives CDR1 KGHSH, CDR2 LQKENI. The CDR3 runs 12 residues.

The genes are TRBV6-5 and TRBJ2-2; the D call from TCRdb, TRBD2, cannot be confirmed without DNA. The CDR3 consists of 18 residues. Germline V gives CDR1 MNHEY, CDR2 SVGAGI. This CDR3 is CASSYTLGLAGPTGELFF.

The rearrangement links TRBV11-2 to TRBJ2-7; TCRdb's D call of TRBD1 is untestable without DNA. This CDR3 is built from 15 residues. Germline V lookup: CDR1 SGHAT, CDR2 FQNNGV. CDR3 region: CASSLVAGFGGEQYF.

The chain carries TRBV29-1 and TRBJ2-5; TCRdb selects TRBD2, and the lack of DNA leaves this call unchecked. Germline assignment: CDR1 SQVTM and CDR2 ANQGSEA. The CDR3 is 15 amino acids. CDR3 residues: CSAGEIIEGKETQYF.

This chain uses TRBV5-1 with TRBJ2-2; TCRdb's D call, TRBD1, is unchecked because there is no DNA. This CDR3 contains 17 residues. Germline V CDR1 and CDR2: SGHRS, YFSETQ. The CDR3 reads CASSLALDRANTGELFF.

This sequence joins TRBV7-9 and TRBJ1-1. The CDR3 covers 16 residues. Germline V gene lookup returns CDR1 SEHNR and CDR2 FQNEAQ (reference sequence). The CDR3 reads CASSLAGRTRGVEAFF.

The chain uses TRBV29-1 and TRBJ1-2; TCRdb's D call, TRBD1, is unchecked because there is no DNA. Germline loops: CDR1 SQVTM, CDR2 ANQGSEA. The CDR3 covers 12 residues. The CDR3 reads CSVEGPGTGYTF. Complete variable domain (other parts from reference TRBV29-1 and TRBJ1-2): SAVISQKPSRDICQRGTSLTIQCQVDSQVTMMFWYRQQPGQSLTLIATANQGSEATYESGFVIDKFPISRPNLTFSTLTVSNMSPEDSSIYLCSVEGPGTGYTFGSGTRLTVV.

The chain's CDR3 is CASRYTGTGANVLTF. This rearrangement joins TRBV28 to TRBJ2-6; TCRdb outputs TRBD1, but without DNA this stays unchecked. Germline-derived CDR1 and CDR2 are MDHEN and SYDVKM. This CDR3 contains 15 residues.

The chain uses TRBV7-2 and TRBJ2-1. Germline V gives CDR1 SGHTA, CDR2 FQGNSA. The CDR3 is made up of 12 amino acids. CDR3 residues: CASSLFSFEQFF. Filled out from reference TRBV7-2 and TRBJ2-1, the complete variable domain reads GAGVSQSPSNKVTEKGKDVELRCDPISGHTALYWYRQSLGQGLEFLIYFQGNSAPDKSGLPSDRFSAERTGGSVSTLTIQRTQQEDSAVYLCASSLFSFEQFFGPGTRLTVL.

The chain employs TRBV2 and TRBJ1-5. CDR1 and CDR2 from the germline V gene are SNHLY and FYNNEI. The CDR3 contains 15 residues. The CDR3: CASSVWGTGNQPQHF. Supplemented by reference TRBV2 and TRBJ1-5, the full variable domain reads EPEVTQTPSHQVTQMGQEVILRCVPISNHLYFYWYRQILGQKVEFLVSFYNNEISEKSEIFDDQFSVERPDGSNFTLKIRSTKLEDSAMYFCASSVWGTGNQPQHFGDGTRLSIL.

The CDR3 region is CASSLVIYRANTEAFF. V gene TRBV7-9 combines with J gene TRBJ1-1; TCRdb outputs TRBD1, but without DNA this stays unchecked. CDR3 length: 16 amino acids. Per the germline V gene, CDR1 is SEHNR and CDR2 is FQNEAQ (reference sequence).